These 20 T cell receptor beta chains were all obtained from the same sample, sequenced in a study of Graves' ophthalmopathy and Graves' hyperthyroidism. Scientists amplified the TCR beta CDR3 regions from RNA transcripts. Following a first-round RT-PCR that used HTBI primers, a second-round multiplex PCR was carried out. TCRdb reprocessed the multiplex PCR reads with MiXCR, giving one entry per CDR3 protein. This sample carries about 740,000 distinct CDR3 sequences, 35% to 50% of them seen once, and the ten largest clones take roughly 46%. Sequencing was performed on peripheral blood. Every receptor here comes from an adult man with Graves' ophthalmopathy.

This rearrangement joins TRBV24-1 to TRBJ1-5, with D possibly being TRBD1 (6 bases). There are 19 residues in the CDR3. V was shortened by 11 bases and J by 4 bases, with 32 bases between the two germline ends. Germline loops: CDR1 KGHDR, CDR2 SFDVKD. The CDR3 DNA sequence: TGTGCCAGCAGCCCTACAGGGATCACGGGTATCGATCGGAATCAGCCCCAGCATTTT. Translating gives CASSPTGITGIDRNQPQHF.

The chain carries TRBV25-1 and TRBJ1-1; D is possibly TRBD1 (5 bases). Germline-derived CDR1 and CDR2 are MGHDK and SYGVNS. The CDR3 is 16 residues long. V was cut by 11 bases and J by 5 bases, with 27 bases left in between. The chain's CDR3 is CAWSGHLGRELTEAFF. Written as DNA, the CDR3 is TGTGCCTGGAGTGGTCACCTCGGCAGGGAGTTAACTGAAGCTTTCTTT.

This clonotype has just a few counts. The rearrangement links TRBV15 to TRBJ1-2, with a tentative D call TRBD1 (5 bases). Germline V gives CDR1 LNHNV, CDR2 YYDKDF (reference sequence). This CDR3 comprises 12 residues. The V and J ends lost 6 bases and 4 bases respectively, with 9 bases between them. This CDR3 is CATRATAYGYTF. The CDR3, as DNA: TGTGCCACCAGAGCGACAGCCTATGGCTACACCTTC.

This rearrangement joins TRBV25-1 to TRBJ2-2; D is tentatively TRBD1 or TRBD2 (5 bases each). V shed 3 bases and J shed 7 bases, with 9 bases lying between them. Germline V lookup: CDR1 MGHDK, CDR2 SYGVNS. The CDR3 has 13 amino acids. CDR3 region: CASSEWDVGELFF. Here the CDR3 DNA reads TGTGCCAGCAGTGAGTGGGACGTCGGGGAGCTGTTTTTT. Drawing the rest from reference TRBV25-1 and TRBJ2-2, the complete variable domain is EADIYQTPRYLVIGTGKKITLECSQTMGHDKMYWYQQDPGMELHLIHYSYGVNSTEKGDLSSESTVSRIRTEHFPLTLESARPSHTSQYLCASSEWDVGELFFGEGSRLTVL.

A remark on this clonotype: One junction end does not reproduce the germline sequence, and a read error may be involved. The chain is built from TRBV24-1 and TRBJ1-5; D gene ambiguous. Germline values: CDR1 KGHDR, CDR2 SFDVKD. The CDR3 contains 16 residues. This chain's CDR3 is CASSFGGDRGNQPQHF. CDR3 coding DNA: TGTGCCAGCAGTTTCGGAGGCGATCGGGGCAATCAGCCCCAGCATTTT.

The table lists this clonotype with a few counts. At one boundary the junction diverges from the germline segment, which might be a read error. CDR3 in DNA: TGTGCCAGCAGTTACTCCGTTACGTACTCTGGAAACACCATATATTTT. Its translation: CASSYSVTYSGNTIYF. This sequence joins TRBV10-3 and TRBJ1-3; D is ambiguous. Germline-derived CDR1 and CDR2 are ENHRY and SYGVKD. CDR3 length equals 16 residues.

In its sample, this clonotype was seen many times. The rearrangement links TRBV7-9 to TRBJ2-7, with 8 nucleotides matching TRBD1. Per the germline V gene, CDR1 is SEHNR and CDR2 is FQNEAQ (reference sequence). The CDR3 loop spans 15 amino acids. V lost 3 bases to trimming and J lost 5 bases; unmatched junction nucleotides: 9. The CDR3 coding sequence is TGTGCCAGCAGCTTGACCGGGCAGGGGGCTCACGAGCAGTACTTC. It translates to CASSLTGQGAHEQYF. The full variable domain, its missing parts supplied by reference TRBV7-9 and TRBJ2-7, is DTGVSQNPRHKITKRGQNVTFRCDPISEHNRLYWYRQTLGQGPEFLTYFQNEAQLEKSRLLSDRFSAERPKGSFSTLEIQRTEQGDSAMYLCASSLTGQGAHEQYFGPGTRLTVT.

As regards this clonotype: Germline is not matched at one junction end, which may reflect a read error. This chain joins TRBV24-1 and TRBJ1-5; D not resolved. This CDR3 spans 18 amino acids. The germline CDR1 and CDR2 sequences are KGHDR and SFDVKD. The CDR3 DNA follows: TGTGCCAGCAGTTACCCCCAAGGCGAACCCACTATGAATCAGCCCCAGCATTTT. Translating gives CASSYPQGEPTMNQPQHF.

This clonotype showed up just a few times. The gene calls are TRBV12-3 or TRBV12-4 and TRBJ1-5; D ambiguous. The ends were cut back, 7 bases at V and 0 bases at J, with 10 bases in the middle. The CDR3 runs to 14 residues. The CDR3 DNA is TGTGCCAGCACGCGTTCTGGTAGCAATCAGCCCCAGCATTTT. It encodes CASTRSGSNQPQHF.

J is TRBJ2-5 and V is TRBV7-2; 8 nucleotides agree with TRBD1. Germline V gene lookup returns CDR1 SGHTA and CDR2 FQGNSA. The ends lost 8 bases at V and 5 bases at J; junction bases unmatched: 13. This CDR3 has 15 amino acids. In nucleotides, the CDR3 is TGTGCCAGCGGCCAAGATGAAAGACAGGGGGAGACCCAGTACTTC. Protein: CASGQDERQGETQYF.

The gene calls are TRBV20-1 and TRBJ2-5; the match to TRBD2 covers 7 bases. The CDR3 sequence is 16 residues long. V gave up 4 bases and J gave up 6 bases; unmatched junction bases: 17. Per the germline V gene, CDR1 is DFQATT and CDR2 is SNEGSKA (reference sequence). CDR3 sequence (DNA): TGCAGTGCTACCGAGGGAGGGGCGAGCGCCGGGAAGACCCAGTACTTC. Translation gives CSATEGGASAGKTQYF.

The CDR3 DNA reads as TGTGCCAGCGCGGGGGAAAACTACGAGCAGTACTTC. As protein: CASAGENYEQYF. The chain carries TRBV7-2 and TRBJ2-7; 7 nucleotides align to TRBD2. There are 12 residues in the CDR3. With 8 bases clipped from V and 3 bases from J, the junction kept 4 bases outside the gene matches. In germline, CDR1 is SGHTA, CDR2 FQGNSA.

This chain joins TRBV7-9 and TRBJ1-1; 7 bases fit TRBD1. J lost 3 bases, V lost 6 bases, and 16 bases had no gene match. The CDR3 totals 17 residues. Germline assignment: CDR1 SEHNR and CDR2 FQNEAQ (reference sequence). CDR3 in amino acids: CASSYADRQGRDTEAFF. CDR3 nucleotides: TGTGCCAGCAGTTATGCCGATCGACAGGGTCGGGACACTGAAGCTTTCTTT.

This clonotype has a handful of counts. V usage is TRBV11-2 and J usage is TRBJ2-7; D is unclear. The germline CDR1 and CDR2 sequences are SGHAT and FQNNGV. V was clipped by 2 bases and J by 7 bases, with 6 bases between them. This CDR3 is 11 amino acids long. The CDR3 protein is CASSLPREQYF. The CDR3 region has the DNA TGTGCCAGCAGCTTACCCAGGGAGCAGTACTTC.

This clonotype was found a few times. The rearrangement links TRBV6-5 to TRBJ1-1, with a possible D match to TRBD1 (6 bases). Germline loops: CDR1 MNHEY, CDR2 SVGAGI. V shed 6 bases and J shed 5 bases, with 13 bases lying between them. This CDR3 is 13 amino acids long. This CDR3 is CASRPRDTTEAFF. DNA for the CDR3: TGTGCCAGCAGACCTCGGGACACAACTGAAGCTTTCTTT.

The V and J genes are TRBV6-5 and TRBJ1-6; D is perhaps TRBD1 (5 bases). This CDR3 comprises 13 residues. The germline V gene encodes CDR1 MNHEY and CDR2 SVGAGI. Between the trimmed V and J ends, which lost 0 bases and 8 bases, there was a span of 5 bases. The CDR3 reads CASSYSGDSPLHF. DNA for the CDR3: TGTGCCAGCAGTTACTCGGGGGATTCACCCCTCCACTTT.

This clonotype showed up many times. This chain uses TRBV7-2 with TRBJ2-7; D tentatively reads TRBD1 or TRBD2 (5 bases each). V was trimmed by 1 base and J by 4 bases, leaving 14 bases between them. This CDR3 is built from 15 residues. CDR1 SGHTA and CDR2 FQGNSA come from the germline V gene. CDR3 DNA: TGTGCCAGCAGCTTAGAACGGGGCAGGGCATACGAGCAGTACTTC. As protein: CASSLERGRAYEQYF.

The rearrangement uses TRBV7-9 and TRBJ2-7; 7 bases line up with TRBD1. Per the germline V gene, CDR1 is SEHNR and CDR2 is FQNEAQ (reference sequence). The trim removed 5 bases at V and 2 bases at J, leaving 12 bases unmatched. This CDR3 is built from 16 residues. The DNA of the CDR3 is TGTGCCAGCAGCCGACCCTCCGGGACAGCAACCTACGAGCAGTACTTC. It is translated as CASSRPSGTATYEQYF. Full variable domain (remainder filled in from reference TRBV7-9 and TRBJ2-7): DTGVSQNPRHKITKRGQNVTFRCDPISEHNRLYWYRQTLGQGPEFLTYFQNEAQLEKSRLLSDRFSAERPKGSFSTLEIQRTEQGDSAMYLCASSRPSGTATYEQYFGPGTRLTVT.

The chain has TRBV24-1 and TRBJ1-5, with TRBD1 identical over 7 bases. There are 15 residues in the CDR3. V shed 11 bases and J 4 bases; nucleotides not matched to a gene: 13. Germline V gene data show CDR1 as KGHDR and CDR2 as SFDVKD. The CDR3 sequence is CASSRHRDRNQPQHF. The CDR3 nucleotides are TGTGCCAGCAGCCGACACCGGGACAGAAATCAGCCCCAGCATTTT.

The rearrangement uses TRBV19 and TRBJ2-7; 8 bases align to TRBD1. CDR3 length equals 15 residues. V shed 1 base and J 4 bases; nucleotides not matched to a gene: 6. Germline CDR1 LNHDA, CDR2 SQIVND (reference sequence). CDR3 bases: TGTGCCAGTAGTATAGGAGCAGGGGGCAGATACGAGCAGTACTTC. Translation gives CASSIGAGGRYEQYF.